These T cell receptor beta chains were read from a single sample in a study of glioma-infiltrating T cells. TCRdb recomputed calls from the multiplex PCR reads with MiXCR, one row per CDR3 protein. This sample has about 380,000 distinct CDR3 sequences; roughly 41% occur once, and the top ten carry around 13%. Material: glioma tissue, nonneoplastic brain tissue, or PBMCs (not recorded which). The receptors derive from a human donor with low-grade glioma or glioblastoma, undergoing nonglioma brain surgery, or in good health (not recorded which). CDR3s include the opening cysteine and the closing phenylalanine or tryptophan. The order of the fields is CDR3 protein, CDR3 DNA, V gene, J gene, D gene, clone size. D genes are given only for firm matches. Only some rows state a clone size, as once, few, many or a class for expanded clones.

cdr3_aa: CASSLRWDRTGSEKLFF
cdr3_nt: TGCGCCAGCAGCTTGAGGTGGGACCGGACAGGGTCCGAAAAACTGTTTTTT
v_call: TRBV5-1
j_call: TRBJ1-4
d_call: TRBD1
clone_size: -

cdr3_aa: CASSPGITEVFF
cdr3_nt: TGTGCCAGCAGCCCCGGGATCACTGAAGTTTTCTTT
v_call: TRBV7-2
j_call: TRBJ1-1
d_call: -
clone_size: -

cdr3_aa: CASSYSLGTAVGRETQYF
cdr3_nt: TGTGCCAGCAGTTACTCTTTAGGGACAGCGGTGGGGCGAGAGACCCAGTACTTC
v_call: TRBV28
j_call: TRBJ2-5
d_call: TRBD1
clone_size: many

cdr3_aa: CSARDLGGRASYEQFF
cdr3_nt: TGCAGTGCTAGAGATTTAGGCGGGAGGGCCTCATATGAGCAGTTCTTC
v_call: TRBV20-1
j_call: TRBJ2-1
d_call: TRBD2
clone_size: many

cdr3_aa: CSVGSSSYEQYF
cdr3_nt: TGCAGCGTGGGTTCCAGCTCCTACGAGCAGTACTTC
v_call: TRBV29-1
j_call: TRBJ2-7
d_call: -
clone_size: -

cdr3_aa: CASSLLDFAGTDTQYF
cdr3_nt: TGTGCCAGCAGTCTCCTGGATTTCGCGGGAACAGATACGCAGTATTTT
v_call: TRBV19
j_call: TRBJ2-3
d_call: -
clone_size: -

cdr3_aa: CATSMGTSGGQETQYF
cdr3_nt: TGTGCCACCAGCATGGGGACTAGCGGGGGTCAAGAGACCCAGTACTTC
v_call: TRBV15
j_call: TRBJ2-5
d_call: TRBD2
clone_size: many

cdr3_aa: CSARGDRGLSDTQYF
cdr3_nt: TGCAGTGCTAGAGGGGACAGGGGGCTATCAGATACGCAGTATTTT
v_call: TRBV20-1
j_call: TRBJ2-3
d_call: TRBD1
clone_size: few

cdr3_aa: CSALDNTGELFF
cdr3_nt: TGCAGTGCTCTTGATAACACCGGGGAGCTGTTTTTT
v_call: TRBV20-1
j_call: TRBJ2-2
d_call: -
clone_size: many

cdr3_aa: CSAESEGAFF
cdr3_nt: TGCAGTGCTGAGAGTGAGGGGGCTTTCTTT
v_call: TRBV20-1
j_call: TRBJ1-1
d_call: -
clone_size: many

cdr3_aa: CSARDIGTSGISYEQFF
cdr3_nt: TGCAGTGCTAGAGACATCGGGACTAGCGGGATCTCCTACGAGCAGTTCTTC
v_call: TRBV20-1
j_call: TRBJ2-1
d_call: TRBD2
clone_size: once

cdr3_aa: CASSLEGTSNSPLHF
cdr3_nt: TGCGCCAGCAGCTTGGAAGGAACCTCAAATTCACCCCTCCACTTT
v_call: TRBV5-1
j_call: TRBJ1-6
d_call: -
clone_size: -

cdr3_aa: CSVEGRPHSYNEQFF
cdr3_nt: TGCAGCGTTGAAGGGCGGCCACACTCCTACAATGAGCAGTTCTTC
v_call: TRBV29-1
j_call: TRBJ2-1
d_call: -
clone_size: few

cdr3_aa: CASSAMKNTEAFF
cdr3_nt: TGTGCCAGCAGTGCGATGAAGAACACTGAAGCTTTCTTT
v_call: TRBV27
j_call: TRBJ1-1
d_call: -
clone_size: many

cdr3_aa: CASSPGTGGWLETQYF
cdr3_nt: TGTGCCAGCAGTCCCGGGACAGGGGGCTGGTTGGAGACCCAGTACTTC
v_call: TRBV6-2/TRBV6-3
j_call: TRBJ2-5
d_call: TRBD1
clone_size: -

cdr3_aa: CASSFLSGIYNEQFF
cdr3_nt: TGTGCCAGCAGCTTTCTTAGCGGGATCTACAATGAGCAGTTCTTC
v_call: TRBV7-2
j_call: TRBJ2-1
d_call: TRBD2
clone_size: many

cdr3_aa: CSARGADSTDTQYF
cdr3_nt: TGCAGTGCTAGGGGAGCGGACAGCACAGATACGCAGTATTTT
v_call: TRBV20-1
j_call: TRBJ2-3
d_call: -
clone_size: few

cdr3_aa: CSATRLEQGNFYGYTF
cdr3_nt: TGCAGTGCCACCAGGCTCGAGCAGGGTAATTTCTATGGCTACACCTTC
v_call: TRBV20-1
j_call: TRBJ1-2
d_call: -
clone_size: many

cdr3_aa: CASSLKGLVTNEQFF
cdr3_nt: TGTGCCAGCAGTTTAAAAGGGTTAGTCACCAATGAGCAGTTCTTC
v_call: TRBV27
j_call: TRBJ2-1
d_call: -
clone_size: many

cdr3_aa: CASSLRGSNQPQHF
cdr3_nt: TGTGCCAGCAGTTTACGAGGGAGCAATCAGCCCCAGCATTTT
v_call: TRBV28
j_call: TRBJ1-5
d_call: -
clone_size: many

cdr3_aa: CAIILEGYNEQFF
cdr3_nt: TGTGCCATCATTCTGGAAGGGTACAATGAGCAGTTCTTC
v_call: TRBV2
j_call: TRBJ2-1
d_call: -
clone_size: -

cdr3_aa: CASSRTGNNYGYTF
cdr3_nt: TGTGCCAGCAGCCGGACAGGGAATAACTATGGCTACACCTTC
v_call: TRBV5-4
j_call: TRBJ1-2
d_call: TRBD1
clone_size: -

cdr3_aa: CASSWDTNQETQYF
cdr3_nt: TGTGCCAGCAGCTGGGACACCAACCAAGAGACCCAGTACTTC
v_call: TRBV2
j_call: TRBJ2-5
d_call: -
clone_size: few

cdr3_aa: CAIAEGNEQFF
cdr3_nt: TGTGCCATCGCGGAGGGCAATGAGCAGTTCTTC
v_call: TRBV6-6
j_call: TRBJ2-1
d_call: -
clone_size: few

cdr3_aa: CASSQERLNQPQHF
cdr3_nt: TGCGCCAGCAGCCAAGAACGGTTGAATCAGCCCCAGCATTTT
v_call: TRBV4-1
j_call: TRBJ1-5
d_call: -
clone_size: -

cdr3_aa: CATSDNRGTEAFF
cdr3_nt: TGTGCCACCAGTGATAACAGGGGGACTGAAGCTTTCTTT
v_call: TRBV24-1
j_call: TRBJ1-1
d_call: TRBD1
clone_size: few

cdr3_aa: CSAMDRKINPYEQYF
cdr3_nt: TGCAGTGCCATGGACAGGAAGATTAACCCCTACGAGCAGTACTTC
v_call: TRBV20-1
j_call: TRBJ2-7
d_call: TRBD1
clone_size: -

cdr3_aa: CASSINNRPWNTEAFF
cdr3_nt: TGTGCCAGTAGTATCAATAATAGACCTTGGAACACTGAAGCTTTCTTT
v_call: TRBV19
j_call: TRBJ1-1
d_call: -
clone_size: -

cdr3_aa: CASRSSRKRNQPQHF
cdr3_nt: TGTGCCAGCAGATCCTCGAGGAAACGCAATCAGCCCCAGCATTTT
v_call: TRBV28
j_call: TRBJ1-5
d_call: -
clone_size: -

cdr3_aa: CSAPVGLAGEGTQYF
cdr3_nt: TGCAGTGCGCCGGTGGGACTAGCGGGAGAGGGGACCCAGTACTTC
v_call: TRBV20-1
j_call: TRBJ2-5
d_call: TRBD2
clone_size: -

cdr3_aa: CASSVEGRTGELFF
cdr3_nt: TGTGCCAGCAGCGTAGAGGGTCGGACCGGGGAGCTGTTTTTT
v_call: TRBV27
j_call: TRBJ2-2
d_call: -
clone_size: -

cdr3_aa: CASSFEASGSWYF
cdr3_nt: TGTGCCAGCAGTTTTGAAGCTAGCGGGAGTTGGTATTTT
v_call: TRBV28
j_call: TRBJ2-3
d_call: TRBD2
clone_size: -

cdr3_aa: CASSLCLGHSNEKLFF
cdr3_nt: TGTGCCAGCAGTTTGTGCCTAGGACATAGTAATGAAAAACTGTTTTTT
v_call: TRBV28
j_call: TRBJ1-4
d_call: -
clone_size: -

cdr3_aa: CASSSQAGPNYEQYF
cdr3_nt: TGTGCCAGCAGTTCTCAAGCGGGCCCCAACTACGAGCAGTACTTC
v_call: TRBV28
j_call: TRBJ2-7
d_call: -
clone_size: many

cdr3_aa: CASGLDAPGNTIYF
cdr3_nt: TGTGCCAGCGGCTTAGATGCCCCTGGAAACACCATATATTTT
v_call: TRBV7-8
j_call: TRBJ1-3
d_call: -
clone_size: few

cdr3_aa: CASSLVASGPTDTQYF
cdr3_nt: TGTGCCAGCAGCTTAGTGGCTAGCGGGCCCACAGATACGCAGTATTTT
v_call: TRBV7-2
j_call: TRBJ2-3
d_call: TRBD2
clone_size: -

cdr3_aa: CATSARPGQMLGKNTEAFF
cdr3_nt: TGTGCCACCAGTGCTCGTCCGGGACAGATGCTAGGGAAGAACACTGAAGCTTTCTTT
v_call: TRBV24-1
j_call: TRBJ1-1
d_call: TRBD1
clone_size: few

cdr3_aa: CSARTQRDYLGEQYF
cdr3_nt: TGCAGTGCTAGAACACAAAGGGACTACCTGGGAGAGCAGTACTTC
v_call: TRBV20-1
j_call: TRBJ2-7
d_call: TRBD2
clone_size: -

cdr3_aa: CAISEALTAGNTEAFF
cdr3_nt: TGTGCCATCAGTGAGGCACTGACGGCCGGGAACACTGAAGCTTTCTTT
v_call: TRBV6-5
j_call: TRBJ1-1
d_call: -
clone_size: -

cdr3_aa: CASSHGRSSYEQYF
cdr3_nt: TGCGCCAGCAGCCATGGACGGAGCTCCTACGAGCAGTACTTC
v_call: TRBV4-1
j_call: TRBJ2-7
d_call: -
clone_size: few

cdr3_aa: CSAFVDFIQETQYF
cdr3_nt: TGCAGTGCTTTTGTTGACTTTATCCAAGAGACCCAGTACTTC
v_call: TRBV20-1
j_call: TRBJ2-5
d_call: -
clone_size: few

cdr3_aa: CASSHTDISYEQYF
cdr3_nt: TGCGCCAGCAGCCACACCGACATCTCCTACGAGCAGTACTTC
v_call: TRBV5-1
j_call: TRBJ2-7
d_call: -
clone_size: -

cdr3_aa: CASSQTGPAGQDPTDTQYF
cdr3_nt: TGTGCCAGCAGCCAAACGGGACCAGCGGGACAAGACCCTACAGATACGCAGTATTTT
v_call: TRBV4-2
j_call: TRBJ2-3
d_call: -
clone_size: once

cdr3_aa: CASSMGGLAGRGEQFF
cdr3_nt: TGTGCCAGTAGTATGGGGGGACTAGCGGGCCGAGGGGAGCAGTTCTTC
v_call: TRBV19
j_call: TRBJ2-1
d_call: TRBD2
clone_size: few

cdr3_aa: CASSFLAGPGLETQYF
cdr3_nt: TGTGCCAGCAGTTTTTTAGCGGGCCCGGGGCTAGAGACCCAGTACTTC
v_call: TRBV28
j_call: TRBJ2-5
d_call: TRBD2
clone_size: few

cdr3_aa: CSARGPGGEYEQFF
cdr3_nt: TGCAGTGCTAGAGGGCCTGGTGGAGAGTATGAGCAGTTCTTC
v_call: TRBV20-1
j_call: TRBJ2-1
d_call: -
clone_size: few

cdr3_aa: CASSLAKRYEQYF
cdr3_nt: TGTGCCAGCAGCTTAGCGAAAAGGTACGAGCAGTACTTC
v_call: TRBV7-2
j_call: TRBJ2-7
d_call: -
clone_size: -

cdr3_aa: CASSWEHSSRTEAFF
cdr3_nt: TGTGCCAGCAGCTGGGAACACTCCTCAAGGACTGAAGCTTTCTTT
v_call: TRBV5-4
j_call: TRBJ1-1
d_call: -
clone_size: few

cdr3_aa: CASVSHSYEQYF
cdr3_nt: TGTGCCAGCGTATCGCACAGCTACGAGCAGTACTTC
v_call: TRBV28
j_call: TRBJ2-7
d_call: -
clone_size: -

cdr3_aa: CASSSLPGGNMNTEAFF
cdr3_nt: TGTGCCAGCAGTTCCCTCCCGGGGGGAAACATGAACACTGAAGCTTTCTTT
v_call: TRBV27
j_call: TRBJ1-1
d_call: -
clone_size: -

cdr3_aa: CASTRDTYYGYTF
cdr3_nt: TGTGCCAGCACCCGGGACACCTACTATGGCTACACCTTC
v_call: TRBV9
j_call: TRBJ1-2
d_call: -
clone_size: -

cdr3_aa: CSASGRYPFANTGELFF
cdr3_nt: TGCAGTGCTAGCGGGAGATACCCTTTCGCGAACACCGGGGAGCTGTTTTTT
v_call: TRBV20-1
j_call: TRBJ2-2
d_call: -
clone_size: few

cdr3_aa: CASSSSGSDYEQYF
cdr3_nt: TGTGCCAGCAGTTCCAGCGGGAGTGACTACGAGCAGTACTTC
v_call: TRBV6-2/TRBV6-3
j_call: TRBJ2-7
d_call: TRBD2
clone_size: many